Sequencing of this T cell receptor (beta chain) was carried out in a study of blood T cell repertoires in COVID-19. Study-level information: T cells, B-cell-depleted T cells, or PBMCs provided the cDNA or gDNA that served as material.

This CDR3 is 13 amino acids long. Germline V gene lookup returns CDR1 LNHDA and CDR2 SQIVND (reference sequence). Trimming removed 1 base at V and 10 bases at J, with 13 bases between. As originally analysed: From reference gene primer amplification, estimates of nucleated cell counts were derived. Method: immunoSEQ multiplex PCR; TCRdb's copy keeps in-frame clones and lacks some. Clone size and the V and J calls come from that table; the DNA yielded D and trimming. The data contain roughly 130,000 clones, roughly 84% of them singletons. The participants were between about 18 and 89 years old and came from roughly 24 US areas. Clinical history reported by participants formed the basis on which cohorts were assigned.

The chain is built from TRBV19 and TRBJ1-1; possibly TRBD1 for D (6 bases). This TCR was sampled from a young woman who had recovered from COVID-19. The material sequenced was PBMCs or T cells enriched from blood (not recorded which). The CDR3 nucleotides are TGTGCCAGTAGTATAGTATACAGGGTTGGAGCTTTCTTT. The encoded protein is CASSIVYRVGAFF.